This T cell receptor beta chain was recorded in a study of blood T cells in healthy people across ages. A second PCR of roughly 7 to 11 cycles used a sample-barcoded 5' primer and a J-beta primer mix. MiXCR was run by TCRdb on the 5' RACE reads, yielding one entry per CDR3 protein. The data show roughly 730,000 distinct CDR3 sequences, 56% seen once. Extraction yielded at least 5.5 micrograms of total RNA per sample. CDR3 length: 13 residues. Germline V gene data show CDR1 as DFQATT and CDR2 as SNEGSKA (reference sequence). V shed 2 bases and J shed 11 bases, with 16 bases lying between them. This receptor was identified in a man aged 35 to 55 in good health. The chain is built from TRBV20-1 and TRBJ1-5; tentative D call: TRBD1 (5 bases). The material sequenced was blood. The CDR3, as DNA: TGCAGTGCTAGATACCCAACGGGGGAAACCCAGCATTTT. It encodes CSARYPTGETQHF.